The text below deals with one T cell receptor (beta chain). The repertoire was sequenced with immunoSEQ multiplex PCR; TCRdb's copy has only in-frame clones and lacks some. The sample records over 150,000 clones, around 87% being singletons. The CDR3 sequence is 15 residues long. V gave up 6 bases and J gave up 0 bases, with 12 bases separating them. Germline-derived CDR1 and CDR2 are KGHSH and LQKENI. This record belongs to a study of blood T cell repertoires in COVID-19. This clonotype originated in a man aged 55 to 69 with COVID-19, enrolled during active disease. The chain carries TRBV18 and TRBJ1-3; a possible D gene is TRBD1 (6 bases). Sequenced material: peripheral blood. For the CDR3, the DNA is TGTGCCAGCTCCCCCGCGACAGGCTCTGGAAACACCATATATTTT. It encodes CASSPATGSGNTIYF.